This record covers a single T cell receptor beta chain. V trimming: 5 bases; J trimming: 5 bases; junction bases outside the gene matches: 9. Germline CDR1 is LGHDT and CDR2 is YNNKEL (reference sequence). There are 15 residues in the CDR3. The data originate from a study of blood T cell repertoires in COVID-19. Across the study: Sites across the United States, Italy and Spain contributed samples from acute and convalescent COVID-19.

Original handling: Estimates of nucleated cell counts were drawn from the amplification of reference gene primers. Data came from immunoSEQ multiplex PCR; TCRdb stores just in-frame clones and leaves some out. V, J and clone size were drawn from that table, and D and trimming were deduced from the DNA. The top ten clones hold nearly 25% of a sample with some 88,000 clones, more than 75% of them seen once. The chain is built from TRBV3-1 (or the pseudogene TRBV3-2) and TRBJ2-3, with 8 bases identical to TRBD2. The sequenced material came from peripheral blood. The receptor's source is a human donor in a cohort sampled during active COVID-19. The CDR3 here is CASSFWSGGRDTQYF. CDR3 coding DNA: TGTGCCAGCAGCTTCTGGTCGGGAGGGCGAGATACGCAGTATTTT.